The clone carrying this T cell receptor beta chain was seen more than once but under ten times. Its specificity is unknown. The data stem from a study of cytomegalovirus exposure and HLA in healthy donors. V trimming: 6 bases; J trimming: 5 bases; junction bases outside the gene matches: 3. Germline CDR1 reads SNHLY; CDR2 reads FYNNEI. CDR3 size: 12 residues. Use of 60 Vbeta and 13 Jbeta primers characterized the PCR. Generated by immunoSEQ multiplex PCR, the TCRdb table keeps only in-frame clones and is missing some. The sample consists of some 65,000 clones, around 62% of them appearing once. Findings and limits, study-wide: The study found most TCR sequences rare, yet found some public TCRs in many donors. Sequencing likely generated an artifact that appeared as a cluster of highly shared sequence variants.

The chain joins TRBV2 to TRBJ1-2, with TRBD1 matching 7 bases. The sequenced material came from PBMCs. This receptor was taken from a man younger than 45 in good health and CMV-seronegative. CDR3 residues: CASSQQGYGYTF. The CDR3 nucleotides read TGTGCCAGCAGCCAACAGGGGTATGGCTACACCTTC.